The entry below describes one TCR beta chain. Its specificity is not known. CD45RO/CCR7/CD25/CD127/CD95/CD27 sorting isolated CD4+ naive, central memory, regulatory and stem cell-like memory cells. This record comes from a study of beta chain features in type 1 diabetes. General study findings and limits: More deletions and fewer insertions at VDJ junctions were found in patients with type 1 diabetes.

Reverse transcribing all isolated RNA meant expressed TCRB transcripts were sequenced. Sequencing of naive, central memory and regulatory T cell samples gave an average of about 3.9 million reads. Libraries were prepared by immunoSEQ multiplex PCR; TCRdb keeps only in-frame clonotypes and omits some of them. The data contain almost 350,000 clones, 6.5% to 10% of them singletons. Germline CDR1 and CDR2: SGHTA and FQGNSA. CDR3 size: 12 residues. V was clipped by 5 bases and J by 6 bases, with 8 bases between them. The clonotype comes from a woman in her late teens or twenties in good health. The source material was central memory CD4+ T cells from blood. V usage is TRBV7-2 and J usage is TRBJ2-1; no reliable D call. CDR3 sequence: CASSHYVNEQFF. CDR3 nucleotides: TGTGCCAGCAGCCACTACGTCAATGAGCAGTTCTTC.